This T cell receptor beta chain was captured in a study of T cells after yellow fever vaccination. This clonotype was seen more than once but under ten times. The antigen is not known. Germline lookup yields CDR1 DFQATT and CDR2 SNEGSKA (reference sequence). The CDR3 has 13 residues. 5'RACE template switching added a universal primer site and UMIs to TCR cDNA. TCRdb used MiXCR to reprocess the 5' RACE reads, holding one entry per CDR3 protein. The sample includes around 610,000 distinct CDR3 sequences, approximately 12% of them seen just once. Regarding the study as a whole: Among all clonotypes, a small share was observed in both CD4 and CD8 compartments.

The material was PBMCs, obtained on the day of the yellow fever booster vaccination. The chain is built from TRBV20-1 and TRBJ2-3; TRBD2 agrees at 7 bases. This TCR was recovered from a man in his thirties or forties who received the YFV17D yellow fever vaccine. CDR3 amino acids: CSPPAGDSDTQYF. CDR3 DNA: TGCAGCCCGCCGGCGGGAGATTCAGATACGCAGTATTTT.